These 27 T cell receptor beta chains share one sample of origin, sequenced in a study of T cell responses to AZD1222 COVID-19 vaccine. Sequencing used immunoSEQ multiplex PCR; TCRdb keeps in-frame clones, though not all of them. The sample carries 150,000 to 160,000 clones, about 85% recorded once. This specimen consisted of peripheral blood, obtained on day 0 of AZD1222 vaccination. The receptors here all came from an adult in good health.

The V gene is TRBV5-5, the J gene TRBJ2-3; 10 bases match TRBD1. The CDR3 totals 16 residues. V gave up 4 bases and J gave up 6 bases; unmatched junction bases: 11. Germline CDR1 reads SGHKS; CDR2 reads YYEKEE (reference sequence). CDR3 sequence (DNA): TGTGCCAGCAGCCCCCGGACAGGGGGAATTATGGATACGCAGTATTTT. Its translation: CASSPRTGGIMDTQYF.

The genes are TRBV5-6 and TRBJ1-1; D not certain. Germline CDR1 reads SGHDT; CDR2 reads YYEEEE. V lost 0 bases and J lost 1, with 19 bases in between. The CDR3 has 18 residues. CDR3 in amino acids: CASSLGGFSHLTNTEAFF. In DNA form, the CDR3 reads TGTGCCAGCAGCTTGGGGGGTTTCTCCCATCTGACGAACACTGAAGCTTTCTTT.

This chain uses TRBV19 with TRBJ1-1; TRBD1 might be the D (5 bases). Trimming removed 6 bases at V and 1 base at J, with 12 bases between. Germline V gene lookup returns CDR1 LNHDA and CDR2 SQIVND (reference sequence). The CDR3 covers 14 residues. The chain's CDR3 is CASRRGTANTEAFF. CDR3 bases: TGTGCCAGTAGGCGGGGCACGGCGAACACTGAAGCTTTCTTT.

The V and J genes are TRBV2 and TRBJ1-1; no firm D call. Trimming left V 5 bases short and J 5 bases short, with 9 bases between. This CDR3 has 12 amino acids. The V gene's germline CDR1 is SNHLY and CDR2 FYNNEI. CDR3 in amino acids: CASSNVGTEAFF. The DNA for the CDR3 is TGTGCCAGCAGTAACGTGGGGACTGAAGCTTTCTTT. The variable domain in full, completed from reference TRBV2 and TRBJ1-1, reads EPEVTQTPSHQVTQMGQEVILRCVPISNHLYFYWYRQILGQKVEFLVSFYNNEISEKSEIFDDQFSVERPDGSNFTLKIRSTKLEDSAMYFCASSNVGTEAFFGQGTRLTVV.

The chain links TRBV19 to TRBJ2-3; TRBD1 is a possible D gene (5 bases). Germline lookup yields CDR1 LNHDA and CDR2 SQIVND (reference sequence). The ends were cut back, 10 bases at V and 0 bases at J, with 11 bases in the middle. The CDR3 length is 13 residues. The CDR3 loop reads CATRRGSTDTQYF. The CDR3 DNA follows: TGTGCCACCCGTAGGGGTAGCACAGATACGCAGTATTTT.

The chain uses TRBV2 and TRBJ1-5; the match to TRBD1 covers 9 bases. The CDR3 is 14 amino acids. Per germline, CDR1 SNHLY and CDR2 FYNNEI. V was clipped by 4 bases and J by 5 bases; unmatched bases: 3. The CDR3 sequence is CASSGQGGYQPQHF. The CDR3 nucleotides read TGTGCCAGCAGTGGACAGGGGGGATATCAGCCCCAGCATTTT.

This clone is a singleton in its sample. This chain uses TRBV3-1 (or the pseudogene TRBV3-2) with TRBJ2-3; TRBD1 might be the D (5 bases). CDR1 and CDR2 (germline): LGHDT, YNNKEL (reference sequence). The length of the CDR3 is 13 residues. V dropped 5 bases and J dropped 3 bases, with 9 bases sitting between them. The CDR3 bases are TGTGCCAGCAGCTATCCAGGGACAGATACGCAGTATTTT. It yields the protein CASSYPGTDTQYF.

The V call is TRBV5-4, the J call TRBJ1-6; no clear D. The V and J ends lost 1 base and 8 bases respectively, with 10 bases between them. The CDR3 totals 14 residues. CDR1 and CDR2 from the germline V gene are SGHNT and YYREEE (reference sequence). The CDR3 here is CASSLSGLDSPLHF. In DNA form, the CDR3 reads TGTGCCAGCAGCTTGAGCGGGTTGGATTCACCCCTCCACTTT.

The chain joins TRBV5-4 to TRBJ2-1; D tentatively fits TRBD1 or TRBD2 (6 bases each). Germline V gene sequence: CDR1 SGHNT, CDR2 YYREEE (reference sequence). The CDR3 totals 15 residues. Trimming left V 0 bases short and J 5 bases short, with 12 bases between. Here the CDR3 reads CASSLAGAGNNEQFF. Written as DNA, the CDR3 is TGTGCCAGCAGCTTGGCGGGGGCGGGGAACAATGAGCAGTTCTTC.

V gene TRBV18 combines with J gene TRBJ2-6; no clear D. CDR1 is KGHSH and CDR2 is LQKENI in the germline V gene. The CDR3 has 13 amino acids. Deletions cut 6 bases from V and 2 bases from J, with 5 bases between. The CDR3 protein is CASSTTGANVLTF. CDR3 nucleotide sequence: TGTGCCAGCTCCACAACTGGGGCCAACGTCCTGACTTTC.

The chain has TRBV6-5 and TRBJ1-1; 8 bases agree with TRBD1. The CDR3 totals 14 residues. Germline-derived CDR1 and CDR2 are MNHEY and SVGAGI. Trimming removed 2 bases from V and 1 base from J; junction bases left unmatched: 0. The CDR3 DNA follows: TGTGCCAGCAGTTACGACAGGGGGAACACTGAAGCTTTCTTT. This encodes CASSYDRGNTEAFF.

This chain's CDR3 is CASSYGQGVTGELFF. The CDR3 DNA sequence: TGTGCCAGCAGTTACGGACAGGGGGTCACCGGGGAGCTGTTTTTT. This rearrangement joins TRBV6-2 or TRBV6-3 to TRBJ2-2; 10 nucleotides match TRBD1. The germline V gene has CDR1 MNHEY and CDR2 SVGEGT. Trimming removed 2 bases from V and 4 bases from J; junction bases left unmatched: 1. This CDR3 contains 15 residues.

V gene TRBV13 combines with J gene TRBJ1-1; D unresolved. Trimming took off 3 bases at V and 4 bases at J, with 6 bases between the two ends. CDR1 and CDR2 from the germline V gene are PRHDT and FYEKMQ (reference sequence). This CDR3 spans 12 amino acids. CDR3 region: CASSFRGTEAFF. CDR3 DNA: TGTGCCAGCAGCTTTAGAGGCACTGAAGCTTTCTTT.

This chain uses TRBV29-1 with TRBJ1-1; D possibly corresponds to TRBD1 (6 bases). Germline-derived CDR1 and CDR2 are SQVTM and ANQGSEA. This CDR3 is 13 amino acids long. V was shortened by 4 bases and J by 5 bases, with 14 bases between the two germline ends. Here the CDR3 DNA reads TGCAGCGTTGCTGGGGGGCTAGAAACTGAAGCTTTCTTT. This codes for CSVAGGLETEAFF.

J is TRBJ1-4 and V is TRBV7-3; D gene ambiguous. Germline V lookup: CDR1 SGHTA, CDR2 FQGTGA. The V gene lost 7 bases and the J gene lost 8 bases, with 14 bases spanning the gap. CDR3 length: 13 amino acids. CDR3 DNA sequence: TGTGCCAGCATCGGGAAGGGTTGCGAAAAACTGTTTTTT. Translating it yields CASIGKGCEKLFF.

This clone was observed once. This rearrangement joins TRBV7-9 to TRBJ2-3, with D hard to call. The CDR3 has 14 residues. V lost 7 bases and J lost 1, with 12 bases in between. Per the germline V gene, CDR1 is SEHNR and CDR2 is FQNEAQ (reference sequence). CDR3 nucleotide sequence: TGTGCCAGCAAAAAGGGCACAGGCACAGATACGCAGTATTTT. Residues: CASKKGTGTDTQYF.

The chain recombines TRBV5-1 with TRBJ1-4; D gene unclear. The CDR3 has 13 amino acids. From germline, CDR1 is SGHRS and CDR2 YFSETQ. V lost 4 bases and J lost 4, with 8 bases in between. CDR3 DNA sequence: TGCGCCAGCAGCCGCGGGGTTAATGAAAAACTGTTTTTT. It is translated as CASSRGVNEKLFF.

The J gene is TRBJ1-2, the V gene TRBV28, with D tentatively TRBD1 (6 bases). This CDR3 region has 14 residues. Germline loops: CDR1 MDHEN, CDR2 SYDVKM. V gave up 4 bases and J gave up 4 bases, with 13 bases separating them. CDR3: CASSSDRLGYGYTF. CDR3 bases: TGTGCCAGCAGTTCCGACAGGCTGGGCTATGGCTACACCTTC.

The chain links TRBV10-3 to TRBJ2-7, with 12 bases identical to TRBD2. V was pared by 0 bases and J by 4 bases, with 4 bases of the junction left unmatched. The CDR3 is 16 residues long. The germline V gene has CDR1 ENHRY and CDR2 SYGVKD. The CDR3 loop is CAISESTSGGTYEQYF. Here the CDR3 DNA reads TGTGCCATCAGTGAGTCCACTAGCGGGGGGACATACGAGCAGTACTTC.

This rearrangement joins TRBV12-3 or TRBV12-4 to TRBJ2-2, with 8 bases lining up with TRBD1. The V and J ends lost 7 bases and 5 bases, in that order; junction bases with no gene match: 3. This CDR3 is built from 13 residues. The CDR3 DNA follows: TGTGCCAGCAAGACAGGGGCGACCGGGGAGCTGTTTTTT. Translation gives CASKTGATGELFF.

This clone showed up just a few times. The chain recombines TRBV10-3 with TRBJ2-6; 8 bases are shared with TRBD1. The germline gives CDR1 ENHRY, CDR2 SYGVKD. The CDR3 length is 15 residues. V lost 6 bases to trimming and J lost 2 bases; unmatched junction nucleotides: 3. CDR3 DNA sequence: TGTGCCATCAGCAAGGACAGGGCTGGGGCCAACGTCCTGACTTTC. Protein product: CAISKDRAGANVLTF.

This chain links TRBV6-5 with TRBJ1-1, with a tentative D call TRBD1 (5 bases). V was shortened by 7 bases and J by 5 bases, with 17 bases between the two germline ends. CDR3 length equals 14 residues. Per germline, CDR1 MNHEY and CDR2 SVGAGI. In DNA, the CDR3 is TGTGCCAGCACCAGGGACGCAAGTAGTACTGAAGCTTTCTTT. Its protein product is CASTRDASSTEAFF.

The rearrangement links TRBV15 to TRBJ1-4; tentative D call: TRBD1 (5 bases). V was cut by 5 bases and J by 8 bases, with 18 bases left in between. The CDR3 runs 15 residues. Germline V gives CDR1 LNHNV, CDR2 YYDKDF (reference sequence). CDR3 nucleotide sequence: TGTGCCACCAGCGGGGGGACTCCGGTCTTAGAAAAACTGTTTTTT. Translation gives CATSGGTPVLEKLFF.

The V and J genes are TRBV2 and TRBJ1-3, with 7 bases fitting TRBD1. Trimming took 2 bases from V and 1 from J; bases not matched to a gene: 2. Germline V gene sequence: CDR1 SNHLY, CDR2 FYNNEI. The CDR3 runs to 15 residues. The CDR3 DNA follows: TGTGCCAGCAGTGAACCCAGGGGGTCTGGAAACACCATATATTTT. Translating it yields CASSEPRGSGNTIYF.

For the CDR3, the DNA is TGTGCCAGCAGGGGGGGGTACTATGGCTACACCTTC. Its protein is CASRGGYYGYTF. The J gene is TRBJ1-2, the V gene TRBV27; perhaps TRBD1 as D (5 bases). Germline CDR1 MNHEY, CDR2 SMNVEV (reference sequence). V lost 6 bases and J 3 bases, leaving 8 bases between the germline ends. This CDR3 contains 12 residues.

The chain has TRBV4-1 and TRBJ2-1; D not resolved. This CDR3 has 13 residues. Germline lookup yields CDR1 MGHRA and CDR2 YSYEKL. Trimming cost V 2 bases and J 3 bases, with 5 bases left between them. The CDR3 here is CASSQRDYNEQFF. CDR3 sequence (DNA): TGCGCCAGCAGCCAAAGGGACTACAATGAGCAGTTCTTC.

The chain combines TRBV18 with TRBJ1-5; TRBD1 matches 7 bases. The CDR3 extends over 14 amino acids. V lost 3 bases to trimming and J lost 1 base; unmatched junction nucleotides: 0. CDR1 and CDR2 (germline): KGHSH, LQKENI. The CDR3 region is CASSPGQSNQPQHF. CDR3 nucleotide sequence: TGTGCCAGCTCACCGGGACAGAGCAATCAGCCCCAGCATTTT.